The sequence of this TCR beta chain was determined in a study of blood T cell repertoires in COVID-19. Study as a whole: The samples span acute and convalescent COVID-19 from the United States, Italy and Spain.

Only in-frame clones appear in the TCRdb table, and some are missing; sequencing was by immunoSEQ multiplex PCR. The data contain around 77,000 clones, about 76% of them singletons. This CDR3 comprises 15 residues. Germline V gene lookup returns CDR1 SGHTA and CDR2 FQGNSA. J lost 4 bases, V lost 6 bases, and 10 bases had no gene match. This clone was seen once. Sample: peripheral blood. The J gene is TRBJ2-5, the V gene TRBV7-2; 8 bases match TRBD2. The sequence was obtained from a woman older than 75 with active or convalescent COVID-19. CDR3 region: CASSSQLAGSETQYF. CDR3 DNA sequence: TGTGCCAGCAGTTCCCAATTAGCGGGGTCAGAGACCCAGTACTTC.